This record covers a single TCR beta chain. What this receptor recognizes is not known. Per-nucleotide qualities are absent, and no much larger clonotype sits a single base away. TCRbeta CDR3 regions were amplified from genomic DNA by means of the immunoSEQ Assay, a bias-controlled multiplex PCR. Per the authors' processing: Within the assay, amplification of reference gene primers was used to estimate how many nucleated cells each sample contained. Sequence reads were collapsed and filtered to measure the absolute abundance of every unique TCRbeta CDR3 rearrangement. For each sample, productive Simpson clonality was calculated as the square root of Simpson's diversity index across productive rearrangements. Entries here come from immuneACCESS through TCRdb and include only in-frame sequences with V and J called. Some clones fail to appear in such tables; in the studies checked, an unresolved V gene covers under half of the shortfall, and the cause of the remainder is unknown. D and trimming were read from the DNA, whereas the V and J calls and clone size are those reported in that table. Counted in this sample were about 310,000 clones; around 87% of them appeared once. In total, the top ten clones hold 1% of the sample.

CDR1 is given as MDHEN and CDR2 as SYDVKM, both from the germline V gene. From the cysteine through the phenylalanine, the CDR3 covers 16 amino acids. The DNA shown is the 48-base CDR3, in frame from base 1. Here V drops 4 bases and J drops 9 bases, and the junction holds 15 bases not matched to any gene. The data stem from a study of blood T cell repertoires in COVID-19 (dated by TCRdb to the early 2020s). In the study overall: Collaborator samples came from the United States, Italy and Spain and covered acute and convalescent phases of COVID-19. A de-identified subject ID, COVID-19 status, age in years and sex were almost always included in the sample metadata. The prospective study material was composed of cDNA or gDNA derived from T cells, B-cell-depleted T cells, or PBMCs. The repertoires were made available in a free public database intended to serve as a resource for research on the immune response to SARS-CoV-2. Where available, HLA class I and class II types were taken from metadata supplied by the sample provider and were not determined by assay-based typing. The dataset comprised deeply sampled blood TCRbeta repertoires from subjects exposed to, actively infected with, or recovered from COVID-19. The samples were drawn from two sources: the first 160 participants of the ongoing ImmuneRACE study, and 1,200 or so subjects contributed by 6 global collaborators.

Whole blood was collected in K2EDTA tubes by collaborating institutions according to the institutions' own protocols. For TCRbeta analysis, collaborators shipped samples as frozen whole blood, isolated PBMCs, or DNA extracted from either of those sample types. Beyond this particular receptor, the publication reports: Clinical and demographic metadata were provided uncurated, with the amount varying by source and participant.

The chain was built from TRBV28 and TRBJ2-1; 7 central nucleotides agree with TRBD2. This clonotype was sampled from a man aged 45 to 65 with active or convalescent COVID-19. Specimen: peripheral blood. The CDR3 corresponds to CASSSPGLGAMGEQFF. DNA sequence: TGTGCCAGCAGTTCCCCAGGACTAGGGGCAATGGGTGAGCAGTTCTTC.